The 28 T cell receptor beta chains reported below all come from one sample, sequenced in a study of Graves' ophthalmopathy and Graves' hyperthyroidism (dated by TCRdb to 2017 to 2018). The sequencing machine was an Illumina HiSeq 2000. TCR beta CDR3 regions were amplified from RNA transcripts for repertoire sequencing. The first round of RT-PCR was done with HTBI primers and the Qiagen OneStep RT-PCR kit, and was followed by a second round of multiplex PCR, then size selection and purification. TCRdb itself trimmed the public reads at Q25 with fastp, ran MiXCR and retained productive beta chains. Entries are consolidated by CDR3 protein sequence, retaining the most common genes and DNA. This sample comprises 500,000 to 800,000 distinct CDR3 sequences, about 38% of them detected only once. 3.3% of the sample is held by the ten biggest clonotypes. The sequenced sample was peripheral blood. The receptors shown here come from an adult man with Graves' ophthalmopathy.

This clonotype was seen a single time. This chain joins TRBV7-2 and TRBJ2-7; perhaps TRBD2 as D (6 bases). The CDR3 sequence is 13 residues long. Deletions cut 3 bases from V and 5 bases from J, with 11 bases between. Germline V gene lookup returns CDR1 SGHTA and CDR2 FQGNSA. The CDR3 here is CASSFGASDEQYF. CDR3 coding DNA: TGTGCCAGCAGCTTCGGGGCTAGCGACGAGCAGTACTTC.

This rearrangement joins TRBV10-3 to TRBJ1-3; D ambiguous. The germline V gene encodes CDR1 ENHRY and CDR2 SYGVKD. There are 15 residues in the CDR3. Deletions cut 3 bases from V and 0 bases from J, with 9 bases between. CDR3 protein: CAISERSLSGNTIYF. CDR3 bases: TGTGCCATCAGTGAACGGTCACTCTCTGGAAACACCATATATTTT.

The sample holds many counts of this clonotype. The chain couples TRBV9 to TRBJ2-7, with a weak D call TRBD2 (6 bases). Trimming stripped 2 bases from V and 2 bases from J, with 14 bases between. The CDR3 is 15 amino acids. Germline V gene lookup returns CDR1 SGDLS and CDR2 YYNGEE. CDR3 residues: CASSVGGDLPYEQYF. Here the CDR3 DNA reads TGTGCCAGCAGCGTCGGCGGGGACCTACCCTACGAGCAGTACTTC.

In this sample, this clonotype turned up a few times. CDR3 bases: TGTGCCAGTAGTATAGACAGGGGGCCGAACACTGAAGCTTTCTTT. Its translation is CASSIDRGPNTEAFF. This rearrangement joins TRBV19 to TRBJ1-1; 8 bases fit TRBD1. CDR1 is LNHDA and CDR2 is SQIVND in the germline V gene (reference sequence). This CDR3 is 15 amino acids long. With V trimmed by 0 bases and J by 1 base, 1 base remained unmatched.

This clonotype came up many times. The chain joins TRBV6-6 to TRBJ2-5; D unresolved. Germline V gives CDR1 MNHNY, CDR2 SVGAGI (reference sequence). V was pared by 7 bases and J by 0 bases, with 12 bases between. The length of the CDR3 is 14 residues. CDR3 region: CASILDPYQETQYF. The CDR3 nucleotides read TGTGCCAGCATCCTTGACCCGTACCAAGAGACCCAGTACTTC.

The chain has TRBV2 and TRBJ2-5, with D hard to call. The CDR3 is made up of 13 amino acids. Germline CDR1 reads SNHLY; CDR2 reads FYNNEI. V was clipped by 3 bases and J by 4 bases, with 9 bases between them. The CDR3 nucleotides read TGTGCCAGCAGTGACCCGGGCAGAGAGACCCAGTACTTC. As protein: CASSDPGRETQYF.

As for this clonotype: A much larger clone is a single base away; this may be a read error. V gene TRBV9 combines with J gene TRBJ2-7; D tentatively reads TRBD1 or TRBD2 (5 bases each). CDR3 size: 17 residues. Germline assignment: CDR1 SGDLS and CDR2 YYNGEE. CDR3 nucleotides: TGTGCCAGCAGCACCCTTTGGGGGTCCGGGAAGGGCTACGTGCAGTACTTC. Protein product: CASSTLWGSGKGYVQYF.

This clonotype has a handful of counts. This chain uses TRBV3-1 with TRBJ2-5, with a possible D match to TRBD1 (6 bases). CDR3 length: 15 amino acids. Trimming stripped 2 bases from V and 6 bases from J, with 16 bases between. Per germline, CDR1 LGHDT and CDR2 YNNKEL (reference sequence). CDR3 loop: CASSQTGTGKKTQYF. CDR3 coding DNA: TGTGCCAGCAGCCAAACAGGGACCGGAAAAAAGACCCAGTACTTC.

The chain employs TRBV11-3 and TRBJ2-7; TRBD1 might be the D (6 bases). In germline, CDR1 is SGHNT, CDR2 YENEEA. This CDR3 is 13 amino acids long. With 2 bases removed from V and 7 bases from J, the gap between germline ends came to 12 bases. In DNA form, the CDR3 reads TGTGCCAGCAGCTTATTGACAGGTATAGAGCAGTACTTC. It encodes CASSLLTGIEQYF.

In its sample, this clonotype was seen many times. The V call is TRBV6-5, the J call TRBJ1-6; perhaps TRBD1 as D (5 bases). The CDR3 sequence is 15 residues long. Deletions cut 4 bases from V and 7 bases from J, with 14 bases between. CDR1 MNHEY and CDR2 SVGAGI come from the germline V gene. In nucleotides, the CDR3 is TGTGCCAGCAGTTTCGTACAGGAGGGGAATTCACCCCTCCACTTT. Its protein product is CASSFVQEGNSPLHF.

The rearrangement links TRBV19 to TRBJ2-6; D is undetermined. The CDR3 sequence is 13 residues long. Trimming pared 3 bases from V and 4 bases from J, leaving 4 bases between. Germline V gene lookup returns CDR1 LNHDA and CDR2 SQIVND (reference sequence). The CDR3 region is CASSMLGANVLTF. DNA for the CDR3: TGTGCCAGTAGTATGTTGGGGGCCAACGTCCTGACTTTC.

The chain joins TRBV19 to TRBJ1-1; a possible D gene is TRBD1 (6 bases). The CDR3 length is 13 residues. Deletions cut 5 bases from V and 4 bases from J, with 11 bases between. Germline lookup yields CDR1 LNHDA and CDR2 SQIVND (reference sequence). This CDR3 reads CASSGGGSTEAFF. The CDR3 DNA sequence: TGTGCCAGTAGTGGAGGGGGGAGCACTGAAGCTTTCTTT.

This clonotype was counted a few times. This chain connects TRBV6-1 to TRBJ1-4; D is possibly TRBD1 (6 bases). From germline, CDR1 is MNHNS and CDR2 SASEGT. Trimming cost V 6 bases and J 6 bases, with 17 bases left between them. The CDR3 is made up of 15 amino acids. The chain's CDR3 is CASRNHRVRDEKLFF. CDR3 DNA: TGTGCCAGCAGGAACCACAGGGTGAGGGATGAAAAACTGTTTTTT.

This clonotype showed up many times. The chain joins TRBV12-3 or TRBV12-4 to TRBJ2-7, with a weak D call TRBD1 (6 bases). The V and J ends lost 4 bases and 5 bases respectively, with 12 bases between them. CDR3 length: 13 residues. CDR3 coding DNA: TGTGCCAGCAGTTCAAGGGGGTGGGACGAGCAGTACTTC. It codes for CASSSRGWDEQYF.

The chain uses TRBV7-2 and TRBJ2-6; D remains ambiguous. Per the germline V gene, CDR1 is SGHTA and CDR2 is FQGNSA. V lost 1 base and J lost 5, with 6 bases in between. This CDR3 is 14 amino acids long. As DNA, the CDR3 is TGTGCCAGCAGCTTAGTAACCTGGGCCAACGTCCTGACTTTC. Translating gives CASSLVTWANVLTF.

V usage is TRBV7-8 and J usage is TRBJ1-2, with D possibly being TRBD1 (5 bases). This CDR3 region has 13 residues. Per germline, CDR1 SGHVS and CDR2 FQNEAQ. Trimming took 7 bases from V and 5 from J, leaving 14 bases between them. This CDR3 is CASTLGLAYGYTF. The CDR3 nucleotides are TGTGCCAGCACCTTGGGGCTGGCGTATGGCTACACCTTC.

About this clonotype itself: One end of the junction does not line up with germline, which may come from a read error. The genes are TRBV29-1 and TRBJ2-6; TRBD1 might be the D (6 bases). There are 15 residues in the CDR3. Germline CDR1 reads SQVTM; CDR2 reads ANQGSEA. CDR3 DNA sequence: TGCAGCGTTGGAGCCATAACCGGGACAATGAACACTGAAGCTTTC. Translated: CSVGAITGTMNTEAF.

This clonotype was picked up many times. V is TRBV15 and J is TRBJ1-1; D gene uncertain. Germline V gives CDR1 LNHNV, CDR2 YYDKDF (reference sequence). This CDR3 region has 14 residues. Trimming cost V 0 bases and J 1 base, with 6 bases left between them. The CDR3 nucleotides are TGTGCCACCAGCAGAGATACAGAGAACACTGAAGCTTTCTTT. Protein sequence: CATSRDTENTEAFF.

The chain joins TRBV19 to TRBJ2-7; D tentatively reads TRBD1 or TRBD2 (5 bases each). Germline V gene lookup returns CDR1 LNHDA and CDR2 SQIVND (reference sequence). V was pared by 3 bases and J by 2 bases, with 35 bases between. The CDR3 covers 22 residues. The CDR3 nucleotides read TGTGCCAGTAGTATTAAAGGCTTCAGCGATCAGCCCCGGGACGAGGTGGCCTACGAGCAGTACTTC. This codes for CASSIKGFSDQPRDEVAYEQYF.

The genes are TRBV5-1 and TRBJ2-7; D possibly corresponds to TRBD1 (6 bases). The tail of the sequence fits TRBJ2-1 better, so the J call may be wrong. The CDR3 contains 15 residues. The germline gives CDR1 SGHRS, CDR2 YFSETQ. In nucleotides, the CDR3 is TGCGCCAGCAGCTTGGGAGGACAGAGTCTCAATGAGCAGTTCTTC. This translates into CASSLGGQSLNEQFF.

Ten or more counts support this clonotype. This chain uses TRBV2 with TRBJ2-7, with a weak D call TRBD1 (6 bases). The CDR3 covers 14 residues. Trimming shortened V by 1 base and J by 4 bases, and 11 bases separated the two germline ends. CDR1 is SNHLY, CDR2 FYNNEI, per germline. CDR3 nucleotides: TGTGCCAGCAGTGAAGAGAGGACAGATTACGAGCAGTACTTC. This codes for CASSEERTDYEQYF.

The chain carries TRBV5-8 and TRBJ1-1; D gene uncertain. Germline loops: CDR1 SGHTS, CDR2 YDEGEE. Trimming took 6 bases from V and 0 from J, leaving 12 bases between them. CDR3 length: 14 amino acids. CDR3 sequence reads: CASNRVRLNTEAFF. The CDR3, as DNA: TGTGCCAGCAACCGGGTACGGTTGAACACTGAAGCTTTCTTT.

This clonotype was found many times. This chain joins TRBV7-9 and TRBJ2-7, with 11 bases matching TRBD1. The CDR3 is made up of 14 amino acids. The V gene end was trimmed by 5 bases and the J gene end by 4 bases; junction bases not matched to a gene: 4. Germline CDR1 is SEHNR and CDR2 is FQNEAQ (reference sequence). CDR3 loop: CASSPGQGDYEQYF. CDR3 DNA: TGTGCCAGCAGCCCGGGACAGGGGGATTACGAGCAGTACTTC. Full variable domain (rest looked up from reference TRBV7-9 and TRBJ2-7): DTGVSQNPRHKITKRGQNVTFRCDPISEHNRLYWYRQTLGQGPEFLTYFQNEAQLEKSRLLSDRFSAERPKGSFSTLEIQRTEQGDSAMYLCASSPGQGDYEQYFGPGTRLTVT.

As to this clonotype: A junction boundary mismatches the germline segment, possibly from a read error. The chain links TRBV20-1 to TRBJ2-7; possibly TRBD1 for D (6 bases). CDR1 is DFQATT, CDR2 SNEGSKA, per germline (reference sequence). This CDR3 is 13 amino acids long. The CDR3 protein is CSARSGETYEQHF. The CDR3 region has the DNA TGCAGTGCTAGATCAGGGGAGACCTACGAGCAGCACTTC.

This clonotype came up many times. The chain uses TRBV2 and TRBJ1-6; D unresolved. Deletions cut 2 bases from V and 3 bases from J, with 11 bases between. The CDR3 consists of 16 residues. Germline loops: CDR1 SNHLY, CDR2 FYNNEI. CDR3 residues: CASSERRPGYNSPLHF. The CDR3 region has the DNA TGTGCCAGCAGTGAACGGCGACCAGGCTATAATTCACCCCTCCACTTT.

Remarks on this clonotype: No conserved phenylalanine or tryptophan is present at the end of the CDR3, so a read error is the likely explanation. The CDR3 coding sequence is TGTGCCAGCAGCCCCCTCCAGGGGGCGGACACTGAAGCTTTCCTT. Its protein product is CASSPLQGADTEAFL. This chain connects TRBV7-9 to TRBJ1-1; 8 bases are shared with TRBD1. The CDR3 runs 15 residues. The V gene's germline CDR1 is SEHNR and CDR2 FQNEAQ (reference sequence). The junction had 8 bases not matched to a gene; V was cut back by 5 bases and J by 3 bases.

Many counts were recorded for this clonotype. The chain is built from TRBV10-3 and TRBJ2-7, with a possible D match to TRBD2 (5 bases). Germline CDR1 reads ENHRY; CDR2 reads SYGVKD. V lost 4 bases to trimming and J lost 5 bases, with 15 bases between them. The CDR3 has 14 residues. The CDR3 nucleotides are TGTGCCATCAGTGGACTTCGGACTGTCCACGAGCAGTACTTC. Protein product: CAISGLRTVHEQYF.

In its sample, this clonotype was seen a few times. The gene calls are TRBV5-1 and TRBJ2-7; 8 positions match TRBD1. Germline CDR1 and CDR2: SGHRS and YFSETQ. The CDR3 consists of 15 residues. The trim removed 4 bases at V and 3 bases at J, leaving 9 bases unmatched. The CDR3 DNA reads TGCGCCAGCAGCCCCGGACAGGGTTTATTCTACGAGCAGTACTTC. It yields the protein CASSPGQGLFYEQYF.